The T cell receptor beta chain described here comes from a study of blood T cell repertoires in COVID-19. On the study more broadly: Whether acute or convalescent, the COVID-19 samples came from the United States, Italy and Spain. T cells, B-cell-depleted T cells, or PBMCs supplied cDNA or gDNA.

Original processing notes: How many nucleated cells were present was estimated from reference gene primer amplification. The repertoire was sequenced with immunoSEQ multiplex PCR; TCRdb's copy has only in-frame clones and lacks some. The V and J calls and clone size are taken from that table; D and trimming were inferred from the DNA. The sample records about 110,000 clones, approximately 90% being singletons. CDR1 is SGHDT and CDR2 is YYEEEE in the germline V gene. This CDR3 is 15 amino acids long. Trimming removed 3 bases at V and 3 bases at J, with 13 bases between. Sequences were obtained from peripheral blood. The J gene is TRBJ1-5, the V gene TRBV5-6, with a possible D match to TRBD1 (6 bases). This TCR was recovered from a human donor in a cohort sampled during active COVID-19. CDR3 DNA: TGTGCCAGCAGCTCCATGGGGGGGCTCAATCAGCCCCAGCATTTT. Translating it yields CASSSMGGLNQPQHF.